Given below is one TCR beta chain in context. Its antigen remains unknown. Other DNA sequences in this specimen translate into the identical CDR3. The J segment lost 5 bases and the V segment lost 1 base, leaving 9 bases of the junction unmatched. The length of the CDR3 is 16 residues. Per germline, CDR1 SGHTA and CDR2 FQGNSA. These data come from a study of graft-versus-host responses after intestinal transplantation. Study-wide background: All recipients got anti-thymocyte globulin induction, then tacrolimus and steroids for 2 to 3 years. Study results and limitations: Individuals who had graft-donor T cell macrochimerism had allografts that showed high graft-versus-host to host-versus-graft clonal ratios. An association linked early post-transplant HvG declines with peak circulating GvH clone levels.

Produced via immunoSEQ multiplex PCR; TCRdb's table is partial and in-frame only. Seen here are roughly 34,000 clones, around 94% observed once, and the top ten hold over 0.2%. The clonotype originates from a human donor who was the organ donor for an intestinal transplant. The J gene is TRBJ2-5, the V gene TRBV7-2; 8 bases align to TRBD1. The source was unstimulated CD4+ T cells sorted from spleen or lymph node cells, collected before transplant. The CDR3 loop is CASSLVGGTGGETQYF. DNA for the CDR3: TGTGCCAGCAGCTTAGTTGGAGGGACAGGAGGGGAGACCCAGTACTTC.